The 13 T cell receptor beta chains presented below share a single source sample, sequenced in a study of T cell responses to AZD1222 COVID-19 vaccine. Sequenced by immunoSEQ multiplex PCR; TCRdb stores in-frame clones only, minus some. The sample includes some 150,000 clones, approximately 92% seen only once; the top ten take under 4%. The material was peripheral blood, obtained 28 days after the second AZD1222 dose. Source of these receptors: an adult who received the AZD1222 COVID-19 vaccine.

This sequence joins TRBV27 and TRBJ1-1; tentative D call: TRBD1 (6 bases). CDR1 MNHEY and CDR2 SMNVEV come from the germline V gene (reference sequence). There are 19 residues in the CDR3. The germline V and J ends were trimmed by 5 bases and 1 base, with 26 bases remaining between them. The CDR3 DNA reads TGTGCCAGCAGTACCTCGGGACAAGGGGTTTGGGGGCCGAACACTGAAGCTTTCTTT. It encodes CASSTSGQGVWGPNTEAFF.

The chain links TRBV19 to TRBJ1-6; D may be TRBD1 (6 bases). Germline V lookup: CDR1 LNHDA, CDR2 SQIVND (reference sequence). Trimming stripped 10 bases from V and 5 bases from J, with 15 bases between. The CDR3 spans 14 residues. In DNA form, the CDR3 reads TGTGCCACCCAGGGGTTGGGGAATAATTCACCCCTCCACTTT. As protein: CATQGLGNNSPLHF.

V is TRBV4-1 and J is TRBJ2-7; TRBD2 agrees at 11 bases. This CDR3 is 15 amino acids long. V gave up 4 bases and J gave up 0 bases; unmatched junction bases: 2. Germline values: CDR1 MGHRA, CDR2 YSYEKL. The CDR3 region is CASSLTSGSSYEQYF. The CDR3, as DNA: TGCGCCAGCAGCCTCACTAGCGGGAGCTCCTACGAGCAGTACTTC.

J is TRBJ2-7 and V is TRBV19; the D gene is possibly TRBD2 (5 bases). Trimming took off 3 bases at V and 7 bases at J, with 13 bases between the two ends. The CDR3 has 13 residues. Per the germline V gene, CDR1 is LNHDA and CDR2 is SQIVND (reference sequence). The CDR3 DNA follows: TGTGCCAGTAGTATCGCCCCCCGCGGGGAGCAGTACTTC. It yields the protein CASSIAPRGEQYF.

The gene calls are TRBV24-1 and TRBJ2-7; the D call may be TRBD1 or TRBD2 (6 bases each). Per the germline V gene, CDR1 is KGHDR and CDR2 is SFDVKD. The CDR3 has 15 residues. V was shortened by 2 bases and J by 3 bases, with 13 bases between the two germline ends. CDR3 DNA sequence: TGTGCCACCAGTGATTCAGGGGTGGGAGGCTACGAGCAGTACTTC. Protein: CATSDSGVGGYEQYF.

The chain employs TRBV19 and TRBJ2-1, with TRBD2 matching 9 bases. Germline CDR1 and CDR2: LNHDA and SQIVND (reference sequence). This CDR3 spans 17 amino acids. Germline trimming cut 3 bases from V and 1 base from J; bases unmatched to any gene: 7. As DNA, the CDR3 is TGTGCCAGTAGTATCCCCAGCGGGAGGCGGTCCTACAATGAGCAGTTCTTC. Protein sequence: CASSIPSGRRSYNEQFF.

V and J are TRBV9 and TRBJ1-2; D uncertain. CDR1 SGDLS and CDR2 YYNGEE come from the germline V gene. The V end lost 2 bases, the J end lost 2 bases, and 10 bases lay between the germline ends. This CDR3 has 14 residues. CDR3 nucleotide sequence: TGTGCCAGCAGCGTCGGACTCCCCAACTATGGCTACACCTTC. It is translated as CASSVGLPNYGYTF. The complete variable domain, with remaining parts taken from reference TRBV9 and TRBJ1-2, reads DSGVTQTPKHLITATGQRVTLRCSPRSGDLSVYWYQQSLDQGLQFLIQYYNGEERAKGNILERFSAQQFPDLHSELNLSSLELGDSALYFCASSVGLPNYGYTFGSGTRLTVV.

V and J are TRBV14 and TRBJ1-3; D remains unclear. Trimming shortened V by 5 bases and J by 5 bases, and 7 bases separated the two germline ends. The germline gives CDR1 SGHDN, CDR2 FVKESK. This CDR3 is built from 12 residues. CDR3: CASSETRNTIYF. In DNA form, the CDR3 reads TGTGCCAGCAGCGAGACTAGAAACACCATATATTTT.

The rearrangement links TRBV5-5 to TRBJ1-2; D not resolved. The germline gives CDR1 SGHKS, CDR2 YYEKEE (reference sequence). This CDR3 contains 14 residues. Trimming took off 2 bases at V and 5 bases at J, with 13 bases between the two ends. The DNA of the CDR3 is TGTGCCAGCAGCTTAGGTCGGGCAACTTATGGCTACACCTTC. Translated, it gives CASSLGRATYGYTF.

The genes are TRBV19 and TRBJ2-1, with D possibly TRBD2 on 7 matching bases. Germline V lookup: CDR1 LNHDA, CDR2 SQIVND (reference sequence). V dropped 4 bases and J dropped 0 bases, with 16 bases sitting between them. The CDR3 runs to 17 residues. CDR3 sequence reads: CASSRGGGSSSYNEQFF. The CDR3 coding sequence is TGTGCCAGTAGTAGAGGGGGAGGGAGTAGCTCCTACAATGAGCAGTTCTTC.

The gene calls are TRBV30 and TRBJ1-1; 7 bases fit TRBD1. There are 14 residues in the CDR3. In germline, CDR1 is GTSNPN, CDR2 SVGIG (reference sequence). V trimming: 3 bases; J trimming: 5 bases; junction bases outside the gene matches: 9. The chain's CDR3 is CAWRRGQGGTEAFF. CDR3 sequence (DNA): TGTGCCTGGAGGAGAGGGCAGGGGGGGACTGAAGCTTTCTTT. The full variable domain, with the rest looked up from reference TRBV30 and TRBJ1-1, is SQTIHQWPATLVQPVGSPLSLECTVEGTSNPNLYWYRQAAGRGLQLLFYSVGIGQISSEVPQNLSASRPQDRQFILSSKKLLLSDSGFYLCAWRRGQGGTEAFFGQGTRLTVV.

CDR3 in amino acids: CASSFHFFYEQYF. In nucleotides, the CDR3 is TGTGCCAGCAGCTTCCATTTCTTCTACGAGCAGTACTTC. The chain combines TRBV7-9 with TRBJ2-7, with D uncertain. Trimming removed 3 bases at V and 3 bases at J, with 9 bases between. The length of the CDR3 is 13 residues. Germline V CDR1 and CDR2: SEHNR, FQNEAQ (reference sequence).

V and J are TRBV7-6 and TRBJ2-1; no reliable D call. V was clipped by 0 bases and J by 2 bases, with 11 bases between them. The CDR3 loop spans 16 amino acids. Germline CDR1 is SGHVS and CDR2 is FNYEAQ. The CDR3 here is CASSLAVATAYNEQFF. CDR3 nucleotide sequence: TGTGCCAGCAGCTTAGCGGTGGCTACGGCCTACAATGAGCAGTTCTTC.